In this sample, the clone carrying this T cell receptor beta chain turned up a few times. Its cognate antigen is unknown. The germline gives CDR1 GTSNPN, CDR2 SVGIG (reference sequence). V dropped 1 base and J dropped 0 bases, with 10 bases sitting between them. The CDR3 runs 15 residues. Amplification yielded TCR beta CDR3 regions, with RNA transcripts as the source. The HTBI primer set was used in a first-round RT-PCR of the TCR CDR3. TCRdb reprocessed the multiplex PCR reads via MiXCR and lists one record per CDR3 protein. There are a few hundred thousand distinct CDR3 sequences in the sample; approximately 14% occur only once, and roughly 25% lies in the top ten. The sample comes from a study of T cells in Graves' hyperthyroidism and ophthalmopathy. The overall study: Specimen type is peripheral blood, collected at initial diagnosis prior to any treatment. Whole-study findings and limits: Researchers found most expanded thyroid clonotypes above 0.001 in blood as well.

Patients were aged 18 to 65, had disease duration under 2 months, and had newly diagnosed hyperthyroidism. Reasons for excluding patients were uncontrolled infection, other autoimmune disease, pregnancy or lactation. This clonotype originated in a woman under 30 with Graves' hyperthyroidism that later progressed to Graves' ophthalmopathy. The sequenced sample consisted of blood. The chain links TRBV30 to TRBJ1-3; a possible D gene is TRBD1 (5 bases). CDR3 sequence reads: CAWSGGDLSGNTIYF. CDR3 sequence (DNA): TGTGCCTGGAGTGGAGGGGACCTCTCTGGAAACACCATATATTTT.